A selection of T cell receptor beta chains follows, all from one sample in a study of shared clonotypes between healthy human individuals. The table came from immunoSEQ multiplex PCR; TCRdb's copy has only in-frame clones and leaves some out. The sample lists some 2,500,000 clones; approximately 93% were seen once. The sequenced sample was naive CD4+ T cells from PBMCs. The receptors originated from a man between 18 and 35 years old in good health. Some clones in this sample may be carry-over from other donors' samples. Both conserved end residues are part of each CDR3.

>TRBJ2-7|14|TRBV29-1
CSVANRDVRHEQYF
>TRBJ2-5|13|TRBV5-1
CASSRGLQETQYF
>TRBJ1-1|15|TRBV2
CASRGQTGENTEAFF
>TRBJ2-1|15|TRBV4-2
CASSQDPNSYNEQFF
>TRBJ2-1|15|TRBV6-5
CASSSPGQAYNEQFF
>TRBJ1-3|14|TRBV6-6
CASSPDRAGNTIYF
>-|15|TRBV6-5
CASSYSGRSSYEQYF
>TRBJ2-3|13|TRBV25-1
CASKGQGGDTQYF
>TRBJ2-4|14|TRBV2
CASSARQGINIQYF
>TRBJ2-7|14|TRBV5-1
CASSLGLADYEQYF
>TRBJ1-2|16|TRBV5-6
CASSFGRADRNYGYTF
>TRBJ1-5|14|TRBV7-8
CASSPGTGGQPQHF
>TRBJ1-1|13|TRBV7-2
CASSLEGGTEAFF
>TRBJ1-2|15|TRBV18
CASSPKDRESGGYTF
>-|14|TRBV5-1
CASSQDSPYYEQYF
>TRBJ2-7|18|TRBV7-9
CASSPGRRTSGITYEQYF
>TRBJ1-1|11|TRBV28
CASSWRTEAFF
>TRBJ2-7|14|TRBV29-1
CSVVEPGRSYEQYF
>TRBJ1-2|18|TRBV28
CASSLLIYGSGGSYGYTF
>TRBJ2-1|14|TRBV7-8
CASSREEAYNEQFF
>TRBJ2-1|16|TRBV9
CASSSFGGTFYNEQFF
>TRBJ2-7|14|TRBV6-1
CASSPQGVGYEQYF
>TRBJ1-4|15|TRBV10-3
CAISEGSIKNEKLFF
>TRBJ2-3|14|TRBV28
CASSASGRSITQYF
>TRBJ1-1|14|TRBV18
CASSRGQGNTEAFF
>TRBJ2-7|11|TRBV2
CASSSFYEQYF
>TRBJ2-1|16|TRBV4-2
CASSQEERLSYNEQFF
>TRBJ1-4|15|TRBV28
CASSLIPRGGEKLFF
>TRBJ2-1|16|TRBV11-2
CASSLSPGVVYNEQFF